The 25 T cell receptor beta chains listed next were all sequenced from one sample in a study of tumor-infiltrating lymphocytes in primary liver carcinoma (dated by TCRdb to the late 2010s). Total RNA and DNA were co-extracted without cell sorting from 20-30 mg of bulk tissue using the AllPrep DNA/RNA mini kit. The sequencer was an Illumina HiSeq 2500. Starting from approximately 0.5 ug total RNA, TCRbeta-specific cDNA was produced by reverse transcription with a constant-region primer and ProtoScript II reverse transcriptase. TCRbeta libraries were built with three nested multiplex PCR rounds, a slightly modified ARM-PCR procedure. Multiplex TRBV1-TRBV30 forward primers and a Cbeta reverse primer were used in the first two PCR rounds, each of which was run for roughly 10 cycles. In-frame beta chains were kept once TCRdb had trimmed the public reads at Q25 with fastp and called clones with MiXCR. Rows merge per CDR3 protein into single entries with the most common DNA and genes. This sample has about 70,000 distinct CDR3 sequences in its table, and roughly 69% of those were observed once. Roughly 25% of the sample comes from the top ten.

Source material: liver tumor tissue from sampling region 4. The sample's cell subset or site label is to be understood as: tumor region T4, right-lateral pole. The receptors shown here come from a middle-aged man with primary liver carcinoma and hepatitis B virus infection.

This clonotype was recorded only once. Since a much larger clone is just one base distant, this may be a read error. The chain is built from TRBV30 and TRBJ1-6, with no clear D. From germline, CDR1 is GTSNPN and CDR2 SVGIG (reference sequence). This CDR3 has 13 residues. CDR3 nucleotides: TGTGCCTGGAGTGTACAAAGAAATTCACCCCCCCACTTT. Its protein product is CAWSVQRNSPPHF.

Note on this clonotype: This could be a read error, since a much larger clone is one nucleotide away. The chain carries TRBV7-9 and TRBJ1-4, with a possible D match to TRBD1 (6 bases). The CDR3 is 15 amino acids. The germline V gene encodes CDR1 SEHNR and CDR2 FQNEAQ (reference sequence). The DNA of the CDR3 is TGTGTCAGCAGCTCCTCGGGCCTCGGGGGCGAAAAACTGTTTTTT. Residues: CVSSSSGLGGEKLFF.

On this clonotype: The junction departs from germline at one end; a sequencing error may be responsible. J is TRBJ2-1 and V is TRBV12-3 or TRBV12-4; no definite D call. The CDR3 contains 11 residues. This CDR3 is CANSYYNEQFF. DNA of the CDR3: TGCGCCAACAGTTATTACAATGAGCAGTTCTTC.

On this clonotype: At one end the junction does not follow the germline gene, possibly because of a read error. J is TRBJ2-7 and V is TRBV11-2; D unresolved. CDR1 and CDR2 from the germline V gene are SGHAT and FQNNGV. CDR3 size: 15 residues. The CDR3 DNA reads TGTGCCAGCAGCGTATCTGTGGGAATACCCTACGAGCGGTACTTC. Its translation is CASSVSVGIPYERYF.

About this clonotype itself: The junction departs from germline at one end; a sequencing error may be responsible. The chain has TRBV11-2 and TRBJ1-4; a possible D gene is TRBD1 (5 bases). The CDR3 loop spans 15 amino acids. CDR1 SGHAT and CDR2 FQNNGV come from the germline V gene. CDR3 residues: CASSLGRGDGEKLFF. The CDR3 DNA follows: TGTGCCAGCAGCTTAGGGAGAGGGGATGGGGAAAAACTGTTCTTT. Using reference TRBV11-2 and TRBJ1-4 for the parts outside the CDR3, the full variable domain is EAGVAQSPRYKIIEKRQSVAFWCNPISGHATLYWYQQILGQGPKLLIQFQNNGVVDDSQLPKDRFSAERLKGVDSTLKIQPAKLEDSAVYLCASSLGRGDGEKLFFGSGTQLSVL.

This chain links TRBV20-1 with TRBJ1-5; D remains unclear. Germline CDR1 and CDR2: DFQATT and SNEGSKA (reference sequence). There are 16 residues in the CDR3. V lost 4 bases to trimming and J lost 10 bases, with 26 bases between them. CDR3 loop: CSAIPAGIDAWGPQHF. CDR3 nucleotide sequence: TGCAGTGCTATACCCGCCGGGATCGACGCGTGGGGACCCCAGCATTTT.

In regard to this clonotype: Because the CDR3 is missing its conserved closing phenylalanine or tryptophan, this is likely a read error. No DNA is shown, since the ends of the CDR3 on it are uncertain; the CDR3 is the one TCRdb lists. This chain uses TRBV11-1 with TRBJ2-1; the D segment call TRBD2 is taken from the table without a DNA check. The length of the CDR3 is 16 amino acids, counting both ends. CDR1 SGHAT and CDR2 FQDESV come from the germline V gene (reference sequence). CDR3 in amino acids: CASSPRLAGGHSEQFL.

Remarks on this clonotype: Compared with germline, one end of the junction differs, possibly owing to a read error. The gene calls are TRBV11-2 and TRBJ2-5; possibly TRBD2 for D (6 bases). The CDR3 extends over 16 amino acids. CDR1 and CDR2 from the germline V gene are SGHAT and FQNNGV. CDR3: CASNLGISGPGKTQHF. The DNA of the CDR3 is TGTGCCAGCAACTTAGGGATTAGCGGCCCGGGGAAGACCCAGCACTTC. The variable domain in full, completed from reference TRBV11-2 and TRBJ2-5, reads EAGVAQSPRYKIIEKRQSVAFWCNPISGHATLYWYQQILGQGPKLLIQFQNNGVVDDSQLPKDRFSAERLKGVDSTLKIQPAKLEDSAVYLCASNLGISGPGKTQHFGPGTRLLVL.

Notes on this clonotype: This CDR3 fails to terminate in the conserved phenylalanine or tryptophan, so it likely reflects a read error. The chain joins TRBV6-5 to TRBJ2-3; tentatively, D is TRBD2 (6 bases). CDR3 length: 14 residues. Germline V CDR1 and CDR2: MNHEY, SVGAGI. Here the CDR3 DNA reads TGTGCCAGCAGTTCTGCGGGGAGCACCGATATGCAGTATATT. Its protein is CASSSAGSTDMQYI.

The J gene is TRBJ1-6, the V gene TRBV6-5, with D unclear. There are 20 residues in the CDR3. CDR1 is MNHEY and CDR2 is SVGAGI in the germline V gene. V was shortened by 4 bases and J by 6 bases, with 28 bases between the two germline ends. CDR3 nucleotide sequence: TGTGCCAGCAGTTCCCCACCGTTCGGGATAAAAGGGTATTCTAATTCACCCCTCCACTTT. Translating it yields CASSSPPFGIKGYSNSPLHF.

About this clonotype: Relative to the germline gene, one junction end is altered; a read error may explain this. CDR3 DNA sequence: TGTGACAGCAGCCGACAGGGGGCTAATGAAAAACTGTATTTT. It encodes CDSSRQGANEKLYF. This chain links TRBV6-5 with TRBJ1-4, with 10 bases fitting TRBD1. This CDR3 spans 14 amino acids. CDR1 MNHEY and CDR2 SVGAGI come from the germline V gene.

The table lists this clonotype with a count of one. A read error may account for a junction end that differs from germline. This chain joins TRBV5-5 and TRBJ1-1; TRBD1 matches at 7 bases. CDR3 length equals 15 residues. CDR1 SGHKS and CDR2 YYEKEE come from the germline V gene (reference sequence). The CDR3 protein is CTSSLHGTVKTEAFF. In DNA form, the CDR3 reads TGTACCAGCAGCTTACATGGGACAGTTAAAACTGAAGCTTTCTTT.

The chain uses TRBV29-1 and TRBJ2-6; a possible D gene is TRBD1 (6 bases). CDR3 length: 15 residues. Trimming removed 6 bases from V and 1 base from J, with 13 bases in between. The germline CDR1 and CDR2 sequences are SQVTM and ANQGSEA. CDR3 nucleotide sequence: TGCAGCGTCCAGGGACAATCTTCTGGGGCCAACGTCCTGACTTTC. It yields the protein CSVQGQSSGANVLTF.

In regard to this clonotype: The CDR3 end shows no conserved phenylalanine or tryptophan, and so a read error is likely. The chain has TRBV11-2 and TRBJ2-5; weak D call: TRBD2 (6 bases). Germline CDR1 is SGHAT and CDR2 is FQNNGV. The ends were cut back, 5 bases at V and 4 bases at J, with 17 bases in the middle. This CDR3 has 15 residues. The CDR3 bases are TGTGCCAGCAGCGACCCGAGAGGAGCGGGAGAGACCCAGTACCTC. Amino acid sequence: CASSDPRGAGETQYL.

Note on this clonotype: The germline gene is not matched at one end of the junction; a read error may be the cause. The rearrangement uses TRBV6-2 or TRBV6-3 and TRBJ1-1; D gene ambiguous. This CDR3 region has 14 residues. Germline V gene lookup returns CDR1 MNHEY and CDR2 SVGEGT. The CDR3 coding sequence is TGTGGCAGCAGTTACTCCGTCTGGTACACTGAAGCTTTCTTT. Translating it yields CGSSYSVWYTEAFF.

This clonotype was recorded at least ten times. The chain is built from TRBV6-5 and TRBJ2-1; a weak D match, TRBD2 (6 bases). CDR3 length: 14 residues. Germline CDR1 is MNHEY and CDR2 is SVGAGI. Trimming stripped 5 bases from V and 8 bases from J, with 16 bases between. This CDR3 is CASSAGTRGDEQFF. In nucleotides, the CDR3 is TGTGCCAGCAGTGCCGGGACTCGTGGGGATGAGCAGTTCTTC.

This clonotype has more than one count but fewer than ten. The CDR3 does not end in the conserved phenylalanine or tryptophan, so this is likely a read error. For the CDR3, the DNA is TGTGCCAGGAGCTTGGGGGAGGTCGATCACACTGAAGCTTTCTAT. Its protein product is CARSLGEVDHTEAFY. The genes are TRBV5-5 and TRBJ1-1; D perhaps matches TRBD1 (5 bases). Germline V gives CDR1 SGHKS, CDR2 YYEKEE (reference sequence). CDR3 length equals 15 residues.

This clonotype was observed once. The rearrangement uses TRBV2 and TRBJ2-1; no definite D call. The length of the CDR3 is 13 residues. The V gene's germline CDR1 is SNHLY and CDR2 FYNNEI. Trimming stripped 3 bases from V and 9 bases from J, with 12 bases between. In DNA, the CDR3 is TGTGCCAGCAGTGACTACCTTACAAGTGAGCAGTTCTTC. It encodes CASSDYLTSEQFF.

This clonotype was observed many times. The J gene is TRBJ2-1, the V gene TRBV29-1; D gene uncertain. This CDR3 has 13 amino acids. Trimming took 4 bases from V and 8 from J, leaving 15 bases between them. Germline V lookup: CDR1 SQVTM, CDR2 ANQGSEA. The CDR3 sequence: CSVAADWIDEQFF. In DNA, the CDR3 is TGCAGCGTTGCGGCAGATTGGATCGATGAGCAGTTCTTC.

The chain carries TRBV29-1 and TRBJ1-2; D gene ambiguous. The V and J ends lost 1 base and 3 bases respectively, with 12 bases between them. Germline loops: CDR1 SQVTM, CDR2 ANQGSEA. This CDR3 contains 14 residues. CDR3: CSVEAVGAYYGYTF. CDR3 DNA sequence: TGCAGCGTTGAAGCAGTCGGAGCGTACTATGGCTACACCTTC.

Comment on this clonotype: At one end the junction does not follow the germline gene, possibly because of a read error. The V gene is TRBV6-5, the J gene TRBJ2-1; 13 bases map to TRBD2. Germline CDR1 is MNHEY and CDR2 is SVGAGI. CDR3 size: 16 residues. The CDR3 DNA sequence: TGTACCAGCAGTTATGGGACTAGCGGGATTTACTATGAGCAGTTCTTC. It specifies CTSSYGTSGIYYEQFF.

With regard to this clonotype: A junction end diverges from the germline sequence, so it may reflect a read error. The J gene is TRBJ1-4, the V gene TRBV28; 8 bases agree with TRBD1. The CDR3 contains 15 residues. The germline V gene has CDR1 MDHEN and CDR2 SYDVKM. This CDR3 is CASSFPTGVNEKLLF. CDR3 nucleotides: TGCGCCAGCAGTTTCCCGACAGGGGTGAATGAAAAACTGTTATTT.

Points on this clonotype: An end of the junction does not agree with germline; a read error may underlie this. J is TRBJ2-2 and V is TRBV4-1, with D tentatively TRBD1 or TRBD2 (5 bases each). The CDR3 sequence is 18 residues long. Germline values: CDR1 MGHRA, CDR2 YSYEKL. The CDR3 nucleotides are TGCGCCAGCAGCCAACCTTCCTCCGGGTCAGGGAAGGTCGGGGAACTGTTTTTT. Amino acid sequence: CASSQPSSGSGKVGELFF.

The sample holds many counts of this clonotype. CDR3 in amino acids: CASRTKVTGNTIYF. The CDR3 DNA reads as TGTGCCAGCAGAACCAAGGTGACTGGAAACACCATATATTTT. The chain joins TRBV6-5 to TRBJ1-3; D remains ambiguous. This CDR3 region has 14 residues. Trimming took off 6 bases at V and 2 bases at J, with 11 bases between the two ends. CDR1 MNHEY and CDR2 SVGAGI come from the germline V gene.

The rearrangement joins TRBV20-1 to TRBJ2-3; 11 bases match TRBD2. Per germline, CDR1 DFQATT and CDR2 SNEGSKA (reference sequence). The CDR3 consists of 15 residues. Trimming removed 1 base from V and 2 bases from J; junction bases left unmatched: 2. Written as DNA, the CDR3 is TGCAGTGCTAGAGGGACTAGCGGGTTCACAGATACGCAGTATTTT. Translation: CSARGTSGFTDTQYF.